The T cell receptor (beta chain) under discussion was sequenced for a study of T cells in Graves' hyperthyroidism and ophthalmopathy. Study-wide background: The blood sample was taken at first diagnosis, before treatment began.

Subjects with ophthalmopathy showed a Clinical Activity Score no lower than 3, a NOSPECS grade no lower than 4, and a duration shorter than 3 months. PBMCs came from about 10 ml fresh peripheral blood. In germline, CDR1 is MNHNS, CDR2 SASEGT. The V and J ends lost 4 bases and 3 bases, in that order; junction bases with no gene match: 5. The length of the CDR3 is 14 residues. Amplification of TCR beta CDR3 regions used RNA as the template. The primer set for the first-round RT-PCR of the TCR CDR3 was HTBI. One entry per CDR3 protein results from TCRdb running MiXCR on the multiplex PCR reads. This table holds about 350,000 distinct CDR3 sequences, about 13% found once. This clonotype was picked up a small number of times.

Sequenced sample: blood. This clonotype was obtained from a woman aged 40 to 50 with Graves' ophthalmopathy. The chain carries TRBV6-1 and TRBJ2-5; 7 bases agree with TRBD1. This chain's CDR3 is CASSAPGQEETQYF. CDR3 DNA: TGTGCCAGCAGTGCCCCCGGACAGGAAGAGACCCAGTACTTC.